This T cell receptor beta chain originates from a study of T cells expressing NK-cell markers. Study context: Sequencing of TCR beta repertoires drew on sorted CD3+CD56+NKG2C+, CD3+CD56+NKG2C- and CD3+CD56-NKG2C+ T cells.

Study-wide points: Among CD8+ T cells from six donors, dominant NKG2C+ clonotypes accounted for roughly 1.0-7.0%.

UMI-tagged 5'RACE template switching yielded the TCR beta cDNA. Following a re-call of the 5' RACE reads, TCRdb has one entry per CDR3 protein and lacks DNA. The record lists 400,000 to 550,000 distinct CDR3 sequences, of which the ten most abundant hold 7.3%. This CDR3 region has 15 residues. Germline V gene lookup returns CDR1 KGHSY and CDR2 FQNENV. Remarks on this clonotype: What it binds is unknown.

The receptor comes from a woman aged 18 to 75 in good health. The specimen was blood T cells: a sorted CD56 or NKG2C T cell subset, CD4+ or CD8+ T cells, or bulk PBMC T cells (not recorded which). The chain links TRBV16 to TRBJ1-1. CDR3: CASATESHRNTEAFF.